This paragraph covers one TCR beta chain sequence. The target antigen is unknown. This specimen belongs to a study of cytomegalovirus exposure and HLA in healthy donors. V lost 4 bases to trimming and J lost 8 bases, with 20 bases between them. The germline V gene has CDR1 MDHEN and CDR2 SYDVKM. The CDR3 runs 16 residues. Whole-study results and caveats: The study reported that TCR beta sequences accurately predicted HLA-A and HLA-B alleles in most subjects. Evidence from a later analysis indicated that most CMV-associated TCR beta chains looked HLA-restricted.

PCR employed 60 Vbeta and 13 Jbeta primers. Method: immunoSEQ multiplex PCR; TCRdb's copy keeps in-frame clones and lacks some. This repertoire shows fewer than 90,000 clones, roughly 79% found once; its top ten account for 6%. This sequence joins TRBV28 and TRBJ1-4, with unresolved D. The source material was PBMCs. The receptor's source is a female donor in good health and CMV-seronegative. CDR3 DNA sequence: TGTGCCAGCAGTTCAACAATGGGCCGGGGAGACGAAAAACTGTTTTTT. It encodes CASSSTMGRGDEKLFF.